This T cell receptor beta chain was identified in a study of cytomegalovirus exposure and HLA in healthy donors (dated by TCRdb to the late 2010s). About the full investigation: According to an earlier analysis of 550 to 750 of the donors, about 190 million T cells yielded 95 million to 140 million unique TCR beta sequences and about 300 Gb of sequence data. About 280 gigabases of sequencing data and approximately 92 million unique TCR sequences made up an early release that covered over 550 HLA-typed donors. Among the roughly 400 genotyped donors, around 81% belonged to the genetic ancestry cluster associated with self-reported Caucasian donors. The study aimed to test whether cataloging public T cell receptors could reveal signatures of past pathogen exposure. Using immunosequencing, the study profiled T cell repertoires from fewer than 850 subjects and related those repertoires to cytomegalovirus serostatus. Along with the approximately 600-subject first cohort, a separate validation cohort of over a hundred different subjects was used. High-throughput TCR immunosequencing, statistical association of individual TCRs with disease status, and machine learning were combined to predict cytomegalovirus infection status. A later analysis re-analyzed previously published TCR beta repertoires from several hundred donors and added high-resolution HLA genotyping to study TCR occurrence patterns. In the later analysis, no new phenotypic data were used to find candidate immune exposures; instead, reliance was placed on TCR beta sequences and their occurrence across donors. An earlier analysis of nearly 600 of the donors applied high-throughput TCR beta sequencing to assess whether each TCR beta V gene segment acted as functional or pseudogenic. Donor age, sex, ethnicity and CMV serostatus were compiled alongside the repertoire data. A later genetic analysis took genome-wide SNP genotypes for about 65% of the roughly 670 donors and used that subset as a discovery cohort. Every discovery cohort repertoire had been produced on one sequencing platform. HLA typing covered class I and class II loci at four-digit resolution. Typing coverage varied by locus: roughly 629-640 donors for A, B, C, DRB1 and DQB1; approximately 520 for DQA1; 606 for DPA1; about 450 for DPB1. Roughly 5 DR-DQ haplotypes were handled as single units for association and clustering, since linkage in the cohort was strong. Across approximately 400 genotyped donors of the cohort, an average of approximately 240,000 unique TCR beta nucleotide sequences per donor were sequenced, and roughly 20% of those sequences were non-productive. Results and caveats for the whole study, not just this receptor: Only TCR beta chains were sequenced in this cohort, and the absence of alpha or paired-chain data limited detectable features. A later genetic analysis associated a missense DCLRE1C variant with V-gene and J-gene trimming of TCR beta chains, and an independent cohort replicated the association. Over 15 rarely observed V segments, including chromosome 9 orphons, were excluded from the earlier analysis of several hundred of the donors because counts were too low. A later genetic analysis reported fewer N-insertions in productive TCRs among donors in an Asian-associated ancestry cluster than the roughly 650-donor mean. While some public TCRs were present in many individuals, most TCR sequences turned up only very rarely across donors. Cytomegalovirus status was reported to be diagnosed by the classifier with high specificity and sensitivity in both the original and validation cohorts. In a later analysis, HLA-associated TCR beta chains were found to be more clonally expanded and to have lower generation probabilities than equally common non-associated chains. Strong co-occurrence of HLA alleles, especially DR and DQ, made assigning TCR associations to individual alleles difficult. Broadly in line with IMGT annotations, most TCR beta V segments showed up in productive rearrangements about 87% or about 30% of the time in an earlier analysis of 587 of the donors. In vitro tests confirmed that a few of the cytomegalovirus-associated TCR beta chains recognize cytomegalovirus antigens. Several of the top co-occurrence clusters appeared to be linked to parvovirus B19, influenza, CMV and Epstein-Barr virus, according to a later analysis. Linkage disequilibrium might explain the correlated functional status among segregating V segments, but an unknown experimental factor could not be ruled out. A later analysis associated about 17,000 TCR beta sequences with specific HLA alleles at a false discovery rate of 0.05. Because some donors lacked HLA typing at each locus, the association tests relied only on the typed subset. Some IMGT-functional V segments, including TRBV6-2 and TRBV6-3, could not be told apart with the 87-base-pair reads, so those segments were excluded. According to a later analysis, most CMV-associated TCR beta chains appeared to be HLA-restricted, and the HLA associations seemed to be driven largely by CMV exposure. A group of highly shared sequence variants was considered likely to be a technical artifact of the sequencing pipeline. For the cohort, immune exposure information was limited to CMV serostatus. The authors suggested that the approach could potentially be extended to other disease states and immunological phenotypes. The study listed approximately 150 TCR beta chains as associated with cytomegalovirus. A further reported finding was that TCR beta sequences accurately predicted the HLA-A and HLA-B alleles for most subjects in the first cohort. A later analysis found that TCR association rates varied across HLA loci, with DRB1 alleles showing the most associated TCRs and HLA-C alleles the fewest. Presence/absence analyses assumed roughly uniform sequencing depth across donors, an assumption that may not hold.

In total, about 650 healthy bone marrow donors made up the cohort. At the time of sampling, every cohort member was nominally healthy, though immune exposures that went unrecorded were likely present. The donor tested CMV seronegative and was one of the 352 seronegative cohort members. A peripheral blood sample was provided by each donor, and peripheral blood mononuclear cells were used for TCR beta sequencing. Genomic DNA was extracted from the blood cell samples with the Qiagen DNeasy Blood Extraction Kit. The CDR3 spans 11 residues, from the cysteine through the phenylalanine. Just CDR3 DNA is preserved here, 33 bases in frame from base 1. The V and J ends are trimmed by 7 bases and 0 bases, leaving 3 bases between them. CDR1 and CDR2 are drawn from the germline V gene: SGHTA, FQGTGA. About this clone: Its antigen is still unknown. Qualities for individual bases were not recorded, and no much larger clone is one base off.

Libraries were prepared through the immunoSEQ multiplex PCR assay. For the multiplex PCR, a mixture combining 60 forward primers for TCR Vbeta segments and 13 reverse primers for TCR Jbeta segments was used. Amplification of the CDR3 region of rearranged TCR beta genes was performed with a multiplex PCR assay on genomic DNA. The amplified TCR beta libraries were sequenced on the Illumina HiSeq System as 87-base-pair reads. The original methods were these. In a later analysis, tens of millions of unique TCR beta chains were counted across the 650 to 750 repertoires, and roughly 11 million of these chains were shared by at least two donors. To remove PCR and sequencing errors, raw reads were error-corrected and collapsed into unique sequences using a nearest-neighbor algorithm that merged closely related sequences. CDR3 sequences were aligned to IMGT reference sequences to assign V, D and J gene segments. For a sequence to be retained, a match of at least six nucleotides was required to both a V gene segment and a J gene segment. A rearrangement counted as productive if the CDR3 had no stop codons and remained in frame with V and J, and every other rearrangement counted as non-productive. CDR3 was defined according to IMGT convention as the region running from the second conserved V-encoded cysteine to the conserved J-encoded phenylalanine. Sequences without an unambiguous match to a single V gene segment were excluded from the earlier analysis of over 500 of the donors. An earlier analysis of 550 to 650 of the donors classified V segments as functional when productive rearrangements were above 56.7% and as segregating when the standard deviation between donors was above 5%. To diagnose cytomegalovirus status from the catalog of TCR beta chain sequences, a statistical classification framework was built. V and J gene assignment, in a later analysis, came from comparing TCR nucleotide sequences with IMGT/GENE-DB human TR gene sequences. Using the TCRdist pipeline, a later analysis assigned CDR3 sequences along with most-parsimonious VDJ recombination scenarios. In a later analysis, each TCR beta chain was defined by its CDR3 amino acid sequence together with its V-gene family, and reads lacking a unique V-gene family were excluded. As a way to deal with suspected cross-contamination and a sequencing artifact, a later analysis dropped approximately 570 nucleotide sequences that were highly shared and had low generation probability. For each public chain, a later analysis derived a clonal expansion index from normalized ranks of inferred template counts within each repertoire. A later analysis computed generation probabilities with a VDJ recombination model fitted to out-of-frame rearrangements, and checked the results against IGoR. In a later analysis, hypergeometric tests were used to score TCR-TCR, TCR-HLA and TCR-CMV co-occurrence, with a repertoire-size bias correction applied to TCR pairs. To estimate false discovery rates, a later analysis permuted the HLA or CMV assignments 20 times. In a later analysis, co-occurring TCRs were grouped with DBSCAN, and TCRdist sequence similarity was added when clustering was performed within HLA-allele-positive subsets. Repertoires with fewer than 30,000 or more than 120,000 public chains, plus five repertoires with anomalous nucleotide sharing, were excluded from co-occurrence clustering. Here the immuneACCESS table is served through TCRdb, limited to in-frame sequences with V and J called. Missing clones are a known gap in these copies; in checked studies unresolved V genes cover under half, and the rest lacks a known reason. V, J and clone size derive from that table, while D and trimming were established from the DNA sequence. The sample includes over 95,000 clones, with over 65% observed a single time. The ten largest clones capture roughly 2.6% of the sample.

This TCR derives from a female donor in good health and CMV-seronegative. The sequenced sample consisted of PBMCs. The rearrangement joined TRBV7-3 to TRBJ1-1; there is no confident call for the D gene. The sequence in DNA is TGTGCCAGCACAGTGAACACTGAAGCTTTCTTT. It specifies CASTVNTEAFF.